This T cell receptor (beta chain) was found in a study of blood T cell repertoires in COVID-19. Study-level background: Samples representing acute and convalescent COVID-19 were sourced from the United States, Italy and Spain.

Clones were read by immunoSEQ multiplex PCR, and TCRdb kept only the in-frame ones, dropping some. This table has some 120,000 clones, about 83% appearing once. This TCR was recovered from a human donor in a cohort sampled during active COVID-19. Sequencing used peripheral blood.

CDR3 nucleotide sequence: TGTGCCAGCAGCTTAGTAACCTACAGGGTCGTATATAATTCACCCCTCCACTTT. It is translated as CASSLVTYRVVYNSPLHF. The chain employs TRBV7-8 and TRBJ1-6; D may be TRBD1 (6 bases). Germline values: CDR1 SGHVS, CDR2 FQNEAQ. This CDR3 has 18 amino acids. V gave up 1 base and J gave up 4 bases, with 17 bases separating them.